What follows is one T cell receptor beta chain and its context. What it recognizes is unknown. This entry is derived from a study of shared clonotypes between healthy human individuals. Points from the study as a whole: Enrolling few donors narrowed the genetic and exposure-history diversity that was represented. Among donors, clonotype sharing was expected to be affected by sequencing depth.

Sequencing used immunoSEQ multiplex PCR; TCRdb keeps in-frame clones, though not all of them. The sample comprises some 1 million clones, more than 65% of which are singletons, and over 1.3% rests with the top ten. This TCR was sampled from a man aged 18 to 35 in good health. Material for sequencing was memory CD4+ T cells sorted from blood. The subset was: CD45RA-negative fraction.

CDR3 bases: TGTGCCAGCAGCCAAGATCGGGTGCGGATAGCAACTAATGAAAAACTGTTTTTT. Its translation: CASSQDRVRIATNEKLFF. This rearrangement joins TRBV14 to TRBJ1-4; D is unclear. The CDR3 contains 18 residues. Trimming left V 0 bases short and J 0 bases short, with 14 bases between. Germline V gives CDR1 SGHDN, CDR2 FVKESK.